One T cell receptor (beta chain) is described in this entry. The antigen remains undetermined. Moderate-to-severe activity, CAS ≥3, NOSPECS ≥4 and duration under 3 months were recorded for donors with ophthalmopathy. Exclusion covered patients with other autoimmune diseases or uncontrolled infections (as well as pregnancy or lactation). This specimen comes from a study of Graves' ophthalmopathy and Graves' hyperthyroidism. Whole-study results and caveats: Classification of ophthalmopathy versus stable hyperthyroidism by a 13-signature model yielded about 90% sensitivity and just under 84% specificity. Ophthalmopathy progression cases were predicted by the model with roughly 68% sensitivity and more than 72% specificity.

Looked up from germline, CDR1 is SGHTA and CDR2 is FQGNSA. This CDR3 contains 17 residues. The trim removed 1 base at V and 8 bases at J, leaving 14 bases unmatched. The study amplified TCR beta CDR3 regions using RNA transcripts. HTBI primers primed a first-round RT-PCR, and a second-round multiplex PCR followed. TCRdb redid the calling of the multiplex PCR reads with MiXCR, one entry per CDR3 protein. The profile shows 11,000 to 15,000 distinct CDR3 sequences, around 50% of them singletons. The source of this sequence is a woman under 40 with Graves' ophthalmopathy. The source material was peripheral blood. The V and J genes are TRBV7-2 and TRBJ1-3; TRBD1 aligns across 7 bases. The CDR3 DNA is TGTGCCAGCAGCTTAGAGGGCAGGGGGGACTATGGCTACACCATATATTTT. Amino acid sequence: CASSLEGRGDYGYTIYF. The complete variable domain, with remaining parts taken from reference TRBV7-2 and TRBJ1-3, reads GAGVSQSPSNKVTEKGKDVELRCDPISGHTALYWYRQSLGQGLEFLIYFQGNSAPDKSGLPSDRFSAERTGGSVSTLTIQRTQQEDSAVYLCASSLEGRGDYGYTIYFGEGSWLTVV.